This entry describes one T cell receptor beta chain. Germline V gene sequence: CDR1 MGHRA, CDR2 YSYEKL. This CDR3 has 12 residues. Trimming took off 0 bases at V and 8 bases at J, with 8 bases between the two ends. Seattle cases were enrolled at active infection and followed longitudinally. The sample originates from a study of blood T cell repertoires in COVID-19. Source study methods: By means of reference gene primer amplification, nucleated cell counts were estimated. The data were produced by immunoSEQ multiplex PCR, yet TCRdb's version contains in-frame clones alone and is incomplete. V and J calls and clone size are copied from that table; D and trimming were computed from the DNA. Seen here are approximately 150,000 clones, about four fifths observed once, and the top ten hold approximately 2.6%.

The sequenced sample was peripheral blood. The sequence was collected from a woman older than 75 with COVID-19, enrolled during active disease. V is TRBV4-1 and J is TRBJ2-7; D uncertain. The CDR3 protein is CASSQEMRKQYF. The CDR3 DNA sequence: TGCGCCAGCAGCCAAGAGATGAGGAAGCAGTACTTC.